Listed here are 6 T cell receptor beta chains from one sample, sequenced in a study of blood T cell repertoires in COVID-19. Assay: immunoSEQ multiplex PCR; the TCRdb copy retains only in-frame clones and omits some. This sample has around 230,000 clones, with roughly 86% found just once. Sequenced sample: PBMCs or T cells enriched from blood (not recorded which). The receptors originated from a woman in her thirties or forties with acute COVID-19.

V and J are TRBV2 and TRBJ2-3, with D maybe TRBD2 (6 bases). Trimming removed 3 bases at V and 6 bases at J, with 13 bases between. The CDR3 runs to 14 residues. The V gene's germline CDR1 is SNHLY and CDR2 FYNNEI. The CDR3 spells CASSEEGPRDTQYF. DNA for the CDR3: TGTGCCAGCAGTGAGGAGGGCCCTCGGGATACGCAGTATTTT.

This chain uses TRBV11-2 with TRBJ2-5; the match to TRBD2 covers 11 bases. The germline gives CDR1 SGHAT, CDR2 FQNNGV. The CDR3 sequence is 17 residues long. J lost 0 bases, V lost 4 bases, and 7 bases had no gene match. DNA for the CDR3: TGTGCCAGCAGCTCCCGACTAGCGGGAAGGTACCAAGAGACCCAGTACTTC. Amino acids: CASSSRLAGRYQETQYF.

The chain joins TRBV4-1 to TRBJ2-7, with 8 bases lining up with TRBD2. CDR1 and CDR2 from the germline V gene are MGHRA and YSYEKL. The J segment lost 3 bases and the V segment lost 1 base, leaving 8 bases of the junction unmatched. The CDR3 runs 16 residues. CDR3 residues: CASSQAHSGDRYEQYF. DNA for the CDR3: TGCGCCAGCAGCCAAGCCCATAGCGGGGATCGCTACGAGCAGTACTTC.

This clone was counted once. The rearrangement links TRBV11-3 to TRBJ2-7, with 11 nucleotides matching TRBD2. The CDR3 extends over 15 amino acids. After removal of 5 bases from V and 1 base from J, the junction contained 4 bases not matched to a gene. Germline V CDR1 and CDR2: SGHNT, YENEEA. Here the CDR3 reads CASSLIAGGSYEQYF. CDR3 nucleotide sequence: TGTGCCAGCAGCCTCATAGCGGGAGGGTCCTACGAGCAGTACTTC.

V and J are TRBV7-6 and TRBJ2-5, with 13 nucleotides matching TRBD2. The length of the CDR3 is 15 residues. Germline V CDR1 and CDR2: SGHVS, FNYEAQ. After removal of 5 bases from V and 5 bases from J, the junction contained 5 bases not matched to a gene. The CDR3 protein is CASSPGLAGWETQYF. The CDR3 DNA sequence: TGTGCCAGCAGCCCGGGACTAGCGGGATGGGAGACCCAGTACTTC.

This clone was counted once. CDR3 protein: CASSRTDQETQYF. The CDR3 DNA is TGCGCCAGCAGCCGGACTGACCAAGAGACCCAGTACTTC. The chain combines TRBV5-1 with TRBJ2-5; TRBD2 might be the D (5 bases). Deletions cut 4 bases from V and 0 bases from J, with 7 bases between. The CDR3 runs to 13 residues. In germline, CDR1 is SGHRS, CDR2 YFSETQ.